The clone carrying this T cell receptor beta chain was counted between two and nine times. The data derive from a study of T cells in Graves' hyperthyroidism and ophthalmopathy. Across the whole study: The blood sample was taken at first diagnosis, before treatment began.

Amplified TCR beta CDR3 regions derived from RNA transcripts. The TCR CDR3 first-round RT-PCR relied on the HTBI primer set. MiXCR was run by TCRdb on the multiplex PCR reads, yielding one entry per CDR3 protein. The table lists about 130,000 distinct CDR3 sequences, around 21% of them singletons. The CDR3 runs 17 residues. Germline loops: CDR1 MNHEY, CDR2 SMNVEV (reference sequence). The V segment lost 5 bases and the J segment 6 bases; nucleotides outside the gene matches: 11. The chain couples TRBV27 to TRBJ2-1; 12 bases agree with TRBD2. This TCR derives from a woman aged 50 to 65 with Graves' hyperthyroidism that later progressed to Graves' ophthalmopathy. The specimen sequenced was blood. The CDR3 DNA reads as TGTGCCAGCAGTCCCCAGAGGACTAGCGGGGATACCAATGAGCAGTTCTTC. This encodes CASSPQRTSGDTNEQFF.